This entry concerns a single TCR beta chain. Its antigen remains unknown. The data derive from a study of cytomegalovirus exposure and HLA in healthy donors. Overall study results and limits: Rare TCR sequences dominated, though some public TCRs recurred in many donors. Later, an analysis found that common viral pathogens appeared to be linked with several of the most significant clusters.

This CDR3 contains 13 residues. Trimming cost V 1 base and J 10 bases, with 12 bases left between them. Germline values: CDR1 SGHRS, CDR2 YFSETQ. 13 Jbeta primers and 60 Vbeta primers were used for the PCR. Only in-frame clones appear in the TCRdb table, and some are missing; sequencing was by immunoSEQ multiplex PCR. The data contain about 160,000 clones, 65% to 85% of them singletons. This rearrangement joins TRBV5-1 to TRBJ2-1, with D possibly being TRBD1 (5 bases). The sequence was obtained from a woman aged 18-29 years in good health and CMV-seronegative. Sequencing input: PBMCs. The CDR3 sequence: CASSLIEPGEQFF. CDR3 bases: TGCGCCAGCAGCTTGATTGAGCCAGGGGAGCAGTTCTTC.